Listed here are 19 T cell receptor beta chains from one sample, sequenced in a study of response to subunit inactivated influenza vaccine. TCRdb passed the RT-PCR reads through MiXCR, listing each CDR3 protein once. The repertoire has almost 600,000 distinct CDR3 sequences, 14% of them found once; the top ten carry around 10%. The material was PBMCs from blood, obtained roughly 12 days after vaccination. These receptors were collected from a man aged 45-65 years who received an inactivated influenza vaccine.

The rearrangement links TRBV7-2 to TRBJ1-4; D gene unclear. In germline, CDR1 is SGHTA, CDR2 FQGNSA. The CDR3 covers 14 residues. V was clipped by 0 bases and J by 11 bases, with 13 bases between them. CDR3 amino acids: CASSLATAHRKLFF. CDR3 nucleotides: TGTGCCAGCAGCTTAGCCACAGCCCATCGGAAACTGTTTTTT.

This clonotype has only a few counts. The chain is built from TRBV29-1 and TRBJ2-7; 8 bases are a match to TRBD1. The V gene's germline CDR1 is SQVTM and CDR2 ANQGSEA. The CDR3 has 12 residues. The V gene end was trimmed by 5 bases and the J gene end by 5 bases; junction bases not matched to a gene: 5. For the CDR3, the DNA is TGCAGCGTTTGGACAGGGAGGAACGAGCAGTACTTC. It is translated as CSVWTGRNEQYF.

This clonotype has a handful of counts. The chain joins TRBV5-1 to TRBJ2-7; D unresolved. Deletions cut 1 base from V and 1 base from J, with 9 bases between. CDR3 length: 14 amino acids. CDR1 is SGHRS and CDR2 is YFSETQ in the germline V gene. Written as DNA, the CDR3 is TGCGCCAGCAGCTTGAAGGACGGGTCCTACGAGCAGTACTTC. Protein: CASSLKDGSYEQYF. Full variable domain (rest looked up from reference TRBV5-1 and TRBJ2-7): KAGVTQTPRYLIKTRGQQVTLSCSPISGHRSVSWYQQTPGQGLQFLFEYFSETQRNKGNFPGRFSGRQFSNSRSEMNVSTLELGDSALYLCASSLKDGSYEQYFGPGTRLTVT.

This chain joins TRBV7-2 and TRBJ1-4, with 7 bases fitting TRBD1. CDR1 and CDR2 (germline): SGHTA, FQGNSA. The ends lost 3 bases at V and 3 bases at J; junction bases unmatched: 7. CDR3 length: 16 residues. The CDR3 loop is CASSLGGTAANEKLFF. The DNA for the CDR3 is TGTGCCAGCAGCTTGGGGGGGACAGCGGCTAATGAAAAACTGTTTTTT.

This clonotype came up a few times. The chain recombines TRBV5-1 with TRBJ1-4; D possibly corresponds to TRBD1 (6 bases). Trimming removed 4 bases from V and 7 bases from J, with 17 bases in between. CDR1 SGHRS and CDR2 YFSETQ come from the germline V gene. The CDR3 extends over 15 amino acids. The CDR3 DNA sequence: TGCGCCAGCAGCCCCGGGACACACGGGACTGAAAAACTGTTTTTT. Translation gives CASSPGTHGTEKLFF.

This clonotype was found a few times. V is TRBV10-3 and J is TRBJ1-6; D is perhaps TRBD1 (6 bases). The CDR3 runs to 13 residues. CDR1 and CDR2 from the germline V gene are ENHRY and SYGVKD. Trimming took 7 bases from V and 7 from J, leaving 11 bases between them. The CDR3: CAINDRSNSPLHF. The CDR3 DNA reads TGTGCCATCAATGACAGGTCAAATTCACCCCTCCACTTT.

This clonotype came up many times. The chain carries TRBV12-3 or TRBV12-4 and TRBJ2-2; 10 bases map to TRBD1. V was pared by 10 bases and J by 1 base, with 18 bases of the junction left unmatched. This CDR3 comprises 19 residues. CDR3 region: CATRDGDRGLVWNTGELFF. In DNA, the CDR3 is TGTGCCACCCGAGATGGGGACAGGGGTTTAGTGTGGAACACCGGGGAGCTGTTTTTT.

In its sample, this clonotype was seen a few times. The gene calls are TRBV27 and TRBJ2-1, with TRBD2 matching 11 bases. CDR3 length: 17 residues. Looked up from germline, CDR1 is MNHEY and CDR2 is SMNVEV (reference sequence). With 6 bases clipped from V and 5 bases from J, the junction kept 12 bases outside the gene matches. CDR3 residues: CASSNLGAGLADNEQFF. The DNA of the CDR3 is TGTGCCAGCAGCAACTTGGGTGCGGGACTAGCGGACAATGAGCAGTTCTTC.

The sample holds one count of this clonotype. This chain uses TRBV11-2 with TRBJ2-7; 9 bases align to TRBD1. CDR1 is SGHAT, CDR2 FQNNGV, per germline. This CDR3 region has 17 residues. V shed 1 base, J shed 5 bases, and the junction held 12 bases outside the gene matches. CDR3 bases: TGTGCCAGCAGCTTAGGCGCCCCCCCGGGACAGGGTGACGAGCAGTACTTC. Protein product: CASSLGAPPGQGDEQYF.

The chain combines TRBV7-2 with TRBJ2-7, with no clear D. V lost 2 bases to trimming and J lost 0 bases, with 8 bases between them. The CDR3 is 14 amino acids. Germline loops: CDR1 SGHTA, CDR2 FQGNSA. CDR3 sequence: CASSLLTASYEQYF. The CDR3 nucleotides are TGTGCCAGCAGCTTATTGACGGCCTCCTACGAGCAGTACTTC.

This clonotype was picked up a small number of times. The chain employs TRBV30 and TRBJ2-3; D is unresolved. V was shortened by 7 bases and J by 0 bases, with 17 bases between the two germline ends. Germline CDR1 GTSNPN, CDR2 SVGIG (reference sequence). The CDR3 is 15 residues long. In DNA, the CDR3 is TGTGCCTTCCGCCCGATCACTCCTAGCACAGATACGCAGTATTTT. Its protein product is CAFRPITPSTDTQYF. Combining the CDR3 with reference TRBV30 and TRBJ2-3 gives the whole variable domain SQTIHQWPATLVQPVGSPLSLECTVEGTSNPNLYWYRQAAGRGLQLLFYSVGIGQISSEVPQNLSASRPQDRQFILSSKKLLLSDSGFYLCAFRPITPSTDTQYFGPGTRLTVL.

V is TRBV6-2 or TRBV6-3 and J is TRBJ2-1; D tentatively fits TRBD1 or TRBD2 (6 bases each). The CDR3 totals 15 residues. Trimming took 8 bases from V and 8 from J, leaving 22 bases between them. Per the germline V gene, CDR1 is MNHEY and CDR2 is SVGEGT. The CDR3 DNA reads TGTGCCAGCCTTATTGATGGGGGGCGTAGGTATGAGCAGTTCTTC. This translates into CASLIDGGRRYEQFF.

This clonotype was counted at least ten times. The chain employs TRBV11-2 and TRBJ2-1, with D perhaps being TRBD1 or TRBD2 (5 bases each). The germline V and J ends were trimmed by 1 base and 0 bases, with 7 bases remaining between them. The CDR3 sequence is 15 residues long. Germline CDR1 SGHAT, CDR2 FQNNGV. The CDR3 loop reads CASSLGGNSYNEQFF. The CDR3 region has the DNA TGTGCCAGCAGCTTAGGGGGGAACTCCTACAATGAGCAGTTCTTC.

This clonotype was counted between two and nine times. This sequence joins TRBV27 and TRBJ2-1, with TRBD2 matching over 9 bases. In germline, CDR1 is MNHEY, CDR2 SMNVEV (reference sequence). This CDR3 has 14 amino acids. V lost 2 bases to trimming and J lost 11 bases; unmatched junction nucleotides: 7. The CDR3 region is CASSLGSGRTQQFF. The CDR3 DNA reads TGTGCCAGCAGTTTAGGCAGCGGGAGGACGCAGCAGTTCTTC.

This clonotype has more than one count but fewer than ten. J is TRBJ2-7 and V is TRBV12-3 or TRBV12-4; D perhaps matches TRBD1 (5 bases). This CDR3 region has 15 residues. The ends were cut back, 5 bases at V and 0 bases at J, with 14 bases in the middle. In DNA form, the CDR3 reads TGTGCCAGCAGTGGTACAGGTGCATTCTCCTACGAGCAGTACTTC. This encodes CASSGTGAFSYEQYF.

A remark on this clonotype: The CDR3 does not close with the conserved phenylalanine or tryptophan, likely indicating a read error. The chain joins TRBV18 to TRBJ2-1, with unresolved D. V dropped 3 bases and J dropped 4 bases, with 7 bases sitting between them. Germline CDR1 KGHSH, CDR2 LQKENI. The CDR3 is 13 amino acids. CDR3: CASSPQEYNEQFL. CDR3 DNA: TGTGCCAGCTCACCCCAGGAGTACAATGAGCAGTTCCTC.

This clonotype was observed a handful of times. This chain connects TRBV5-1 to TRBJ2-3; 15 bases line up with TRBD2. The germline V gene has CDR1 SGHRS and CDR2 YFSETQ. The CDR3 is made up of 18 amino acids. J was trimmed by 2 bases and V by 4 bases; bases with no gene match: 8. Here the CDR3 DNA reads TGCGCCAGCAGCCCTTCCGGGACTAGCGGGGGGCACACAGATACGCAGTATTTT. Translated: CASSPSGTSGGHTDTQYF.

This clonotype has just a few counts. The chain recombines TRBV5-1 with TRBJ1-4; TRBD1 is a possible D gene (5 bases). Per germline, CDR1 SGHRS and CDR2 YFSETQ. V lost 4 bases and J lost 0, with 13 bases in between. This CDR3 comprises 16 residues. The CDR3 nucleotides are TGCGCCAGCAGCCCCTCCGGAGGGGCAACTAATGAAAAACTGTTTTTT. This encodes CASSPSGGATNEKLFF.

CDR3 bases: TGTGCCAGCAGCTTAGTAGGGGGGGCAAATAATTCACCCCTCCACTTT. Translated: CASSLVGGANNSPLHF. The chain joins TRBV7-6 to TRBJ1-6, with D tentatively TRBD1 (6 bases). Germline values: CDR1 SGHVS, CDR2 FNYEAQ. The germline V and J ends were trimmed by 1 base and 5 bases, with 12 bases remaining between them. CDR3 length equals 16 residues.